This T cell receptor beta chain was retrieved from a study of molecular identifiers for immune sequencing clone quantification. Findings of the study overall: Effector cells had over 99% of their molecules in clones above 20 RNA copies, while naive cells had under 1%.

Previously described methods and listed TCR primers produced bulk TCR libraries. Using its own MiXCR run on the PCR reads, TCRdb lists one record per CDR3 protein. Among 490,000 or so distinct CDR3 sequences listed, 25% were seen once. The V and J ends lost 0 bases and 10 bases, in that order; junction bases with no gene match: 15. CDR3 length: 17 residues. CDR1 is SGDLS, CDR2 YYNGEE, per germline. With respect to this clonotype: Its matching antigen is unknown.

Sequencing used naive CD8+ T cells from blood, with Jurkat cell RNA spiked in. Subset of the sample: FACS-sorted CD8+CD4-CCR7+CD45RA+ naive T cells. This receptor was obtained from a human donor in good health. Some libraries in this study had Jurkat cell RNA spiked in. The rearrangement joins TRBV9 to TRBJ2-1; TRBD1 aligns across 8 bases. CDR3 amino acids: CASSVDGAGGAPMEQFF. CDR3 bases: TGTGCCAGCAGCGTAGATGGAGCAGGGGGCGCACCGATGGAGCAGTTCTTC.